A single sample is the source of the 18 T cell receptor beta chains below, sequenced in a study of blood T cell repertoires in COVID-19. The data were produced by immunoSEQ multiplex PCR, yet TCRdb's version contains in-frame clones alone and is incomplete. The sample contains approximately 300,000 clones, 83% of which appear only once. Sequencing was done on a sample of peripheral blood. Receptors originate from a woman between 50 and 59 years old with acute or convalescent COVID-19.

The CDR3 DNA is TGTGCCAGCAGCCGGCATGAGGAGGGCTACACCTTC. Translated: CASSRHEEGYTF. This rearrangement joins TRBV5-4 to TRBJ1-2; D is ambiguous. V lost 4 bases to trimming and J lost 8 bases, with 12 bases between them. Germline CDR1 reads SGHNT; CDR2 reads YYREEE (reference sequence). The CDR3 loop spans 12 amino acids.

The chain recombines TRBV2 with TRBJ2-5, with no clear D. Between the trimmed V and J ends, which lost 4 bases and 5 bases, there was a span of 5 bases. The CDR3 has 11 residues. The germline V gene has CDR1 SNHLY and CDR2 FYNNEI. In DNA, the CDR3 is TGTGCCAGCAGTGCCCGTGAGACCCAGTACTTC. Protein sequence: CASSARETQYF.

The chain joins TRBV6-6 to TRBJ2-7, with 9 bases lining up with TRBD2. There are 14 residues in the CDR3. Germline V lookup: CDR1 MNHNY, CDR2 SVGAGI (reference sequence). With 9 bases clipped from V and 4 bases from J, the junction kept 10 bases outside the gene matches. The CDR3, as DNA: TGTGCCAGTCACAATAGCGGGAGTGGGTACGAGCAGTACTTC. It yields the protein CASHNSGSGYEQYF.

The chain recombines TRBV7-9 with TRBJ1-3; the D is unclear. Germline CDR1 SEHNR, CDR2 FQNEAQ (reference sequence). V lost 5 bases, J lost 0 bases, and 8 bases lay in between. CDR3 length: 14 amino acids. Written as DNA, the CDR3 is TGTGCCAGCAGCCGACTGAGCTCTGGAAACACCATATATTTT. Residues: CASSRLSSGNTIYF.

The V and J genes are TRBV18 and TRBJ1-5, with D unclear. The germline gives CDR1 KGHSH, CDR2 LQKENI. The CDR3 is made up of 15 amino acids. Trimming pared 8 bases from V and 0 bases from J, leaving 14 bases between. CDR3 in DNA: TGTGCCAGCACCCCGTCCGCAGATAGCAATCAGCCCCAGCATTTT. It specifies CASTPSADSNQPQHF.

This clone came up once. The chain employs TRBV2 and TRBJ1-3; maybe TRBD1 (5 bases). V lost 2 bases and J lost 2, with 10 bases in between. The CDR3 sequence is 15 residues long. In germline, CDR1 is SNHLY, CDR2 FYNNEI. The CDR3 loop is CASSENWGAGNTIYF. CDR3 nucleotide sequence: TGTGCCAGCAGTGAAAATTGGGGGGCTGGAAACACCATATATTTT.

The rearrangement links TRBV7-8 to TRBJ2-3, with 10 bases identical to TRBD1. V trimming: 4 bases; J trimming: 1 base; junction bases outside the gene matches: 8. CDR1 SGHVS and CDR2 FQNEAQ come from the germline V gene. The CDR3 contains 17 residues. This CDR3 reads CASSYRDRGFGTDTQYF. The CDR3 DNA is TGTGCCAGCAGCTACCGGGACAGGGGTTTTGGCACAGATACGCAGTATTTT.

The chain uses TRBV7-8 and TRBJ1-2; weak D call: TRBD1 (6 bases). This CDR3 has 13 amino acids. The germline V gene has CDR1 SGHVS and CDR2 FQNEAQ. The V and J ends lost 1 base and 4 bases respectively, with 7 bases between them. In DNA form, the CDR3 reads TGTGCCAGCAGCTTAGACAGGGTCTATGGCTACACCTTC. It encodes CASSLDRVYGYTF.

This clone was counted a single time. The chain is built from TRBV19 and TRBJ2-2, with 7 positions matching TRBD1. The length of the CDR3 is 15 residues. Germline CDR1 is LNHDA and CDR2 is SQIVND (reference sequence). The V gene end was trimmed by 3 bases and the J gene end by 5 bases; junction bases not matched to a gene: 6. CDR3 region: CASSITGTATGELFF. CDR3 nucleotides: TGTGCCAGTAGTATCACCGGGACAGCAACCGGGGAGCTGTTTTTT. Drawing the rest from reference TRBV19 and TRBJ2-2, the complete variable domain is DGGITQSPKYLFRKEGQNVTLSCEQNLNHDAMYWYRQDPGQGLRLIYYSQIVNDFQKGDIAEGYSVSREKKESFPLTVTSAQKNPTAFYLCASSITGTATGELFFGEGSRLTVL.

This rearrangement joins TRBV4-1 to TRBJ1-2; D is unresolved. Trimming took 0 bases from V and 4 from J, leaving 12 bases between them. From germline, CDR1 is MGHRA and CDR2 YSYEKL. CDR3 length: 15 residues. In DNA, the CDR3 is TGCGCCAGCAGCCAAGACGGTTCACGGGTCTATGGCTACACCTTC. This translates into CASSQDGSRVYGYTF.

This rearrangement joins TRBV7-7 to TRBJ2-7, with TRBD1 matching 8 bases. V shed 4 bases and J 5 bases; nucleotides not matched to a gene: 4. Germline V gene data show CDR1 as SSHAT and CDR2 as FNYEAQ (reference sequence). The length of the CDR3 is 13 residues. CDR3 DNA sequence: TGTGCCAGCAGCTCGGACAGGGACGACGAGCAGTACTTC. It yields the protein CASSSDRDDEQYF.

The chain joins TRBV29-1 to TRBJ2-7; no clear D gene. CDR1 and CDR2 from the germline V gene are SQVTM and ANQGSEA. This CDR3 is built from 13 residues. Trimming took off 0 bases at V and 4 bases at J, with 10 bases between the two ends. The CDR3 coding sequence is TGCAGCGTTGAAGATTTTCCCAATTACGAGCAGTACTTC. Its protein is CSVEDFPNYEQYF.

This clone appeared once. The rearrangement uses TRBV7-9 and TRBJ1-2; 11 nucleotides agree with TRBD1. Germline lookup yields CDR1 SEHNR and CDR2 FQNEAQ (reference sequence). CDR3 length equals 14 residues. V dropped 6 bases and J dropped 8; count of bases not matched to a gene: 8. The CDR3 loop reads CASRSGQGAGGYTF. The CDR3 DNA follows: TGTGCCAGCAGATCAGGACAGGGGGCTGGGGGCTACACCTTC.

The chain uses TRBV20-1 and TRBJ2-7, with TRBD1 identical over 8 bases. This CDR3 region has 13 residues. Germline assignment: CDR1 DFQATT and CDR2 SNEGSKA (reference sequence). The trim removed 3 bases at V and 0 bases at J, leaving 1 base unmatched. The CDR3 DNA is TGCAGTGCTAGTACAGGGGGCTCCTACGAGCAGTACGTC. Translation: CSASTGGSYEQYV.

This rearrangement joins TRBV6-5 to TRBJ2-7, with 8 positions matching TRBD1. The CDR3 totals 12 residues. Trimming cost V 6 bases and J 7 bases; bases outside gene matches: 5. The germline V gene encodes CDR1 MNHEY and CDR2 SVGAGI. The CDR3 sequence: CASRLDREEQYV. As DNA, the CDR3 is TGTGCCAGCAGACTGGACAGGGAAGAGCAGTACGTC.

V and J are TRBV5-1 and TRBJ1-3, with D perhaps matching TRBD1 (5 bases). The V and J ends lost 4 bases and 0 bases respectively, with 14 bases between them. The CDR3 is 16 amino acids. Germline V CDR1 and CDR2: SGHRS, YFSETQ. CDR3 in DNA: TGCGCCAGCAGCCCCGAAGGGGTGCACTCTGGAAACACCATATATTTT. This sequence encodes CASSPEGVHSGNTIYF.

The chain employs TRBV30 and TRBJ1-5, with a possible D match to TRBD1 (6 bases). This CDR3 spans 14 amino acids. Trimming removed 0 bases from V and 2 bases from J, with 8 bases in between. Germline assignment: CDR1 GTSNPN and CDR2 SVGIG (reference sequence). CDR3 amino acids: CAWSVRQGNQPQHF. The DNA of the CDR3 is TGTGCCTGGAGTGTACGACAGGGCAATCAGCCCCAGCATTTT. The variable domain in full, completed from reference TRBV30 and TRBJ1-5, reads SQTIHQWPATLVQPVGSPLSLECTVEGTSNPNLYWYRQAAGRGLQLLFYSVGIGQISSEVPQNLSASRPQDRQFILSSKKLLLSDSGFYLCAWSVRQGNQPQHFGDGTRLSIL.

The chain uses TRBV27 and TRBJ1-2; D might be TRBD1 (5 bases). The CDR3 spans 14 residues. V gave up 2 bases and J gave up 3 bases, with 10 bases separating them. CDR1 is MNHEY and CDR2 is SMNVEV in the germline V gene (reference sequence). Written as DNA, the CDR3 is TGTGCCAGCAGTTTAGTTTGGGGCGACTATGGCTACACCTTC. Residues: CASSLVWGDYGYTF.